This TCR beta chain came from a study of blood T cell repertoires in COVID-19. At the level of the study: T cells, B-cell-depleted T cells, or PBMCs provided the cDNA or gDNA that served as material.

Original handling: Reference gene primer amplification gave nucleated cell count estimates. The table came from immunoSEQ multiplex PCR; TCRdb's copy has only in-frame clones and leaves some out. V, J and clone size are those of that table, while D and trimming were read from the DNA. This repertoire shows approximately 130,000 clones, 65% to 90% found once; its top ten account for 8% to 9.5%. The junction had 4 bases not matched to a gene; V was cut back by 1 base and J by 4 bases. The CDR3 contains 16 residues. Germline-derived CDR1 and CDR2 are GTSNPN and SVGIG (reference sequence). The sample comprised peripheral blood. This receptor was obtained from a woman aged 55-69 years with active or convalescent COVID-19. V gene TRBV30 combines with J gene TRBJ2-3, with TRBD2 identical over 14 bases. This chain's CDR3 is CAWSEGLAGAADTQYF. CDR3 in DNA: TGTGCCTGGAGTGAGGGACTAGCGGGAGCAGCAGATACGCAGTATTTT.